This TCR beta chain stems from a study of T cell responses to AZD1222 COVID-19 vaccine. Findings of the study overall: Among those given AZD1222, only 6 or 7 were seropositive at baseline.

TCRdb's copy holds only in-frame clones and misses some; the assay was immunoSEQ multiplex PCR. This sample yields about 120,000 clones, of which over 75% are seen a single time; 6.5% to 9.5% belongs to the top ten. V shed 1 base and J shed 4 bases, with 11 bases lying between them. The CDR3 loop spans 15 amino acids. Per the germline V gene, CDR1 is SEHNR and CDR2 is FQNEAQ (reference sequence). As to this clone: Its antigen remains unidentified.

The receptor's source is an adult in good health. The chain combines TRBV7-9 with TRBJ1-3; a weak D match, TRBD1 (5 bases). The material was peripheral blood, obtained on day 0 of AZD1222 vaccination. In DNA form, the CDR3 reads TGTGCCAGCAGCTTAGGCGGACATCTCGGAAACACCATATATTTT. Encoded protein: CASSLGGHLGNTIYF.